What follows are 27 T cell receptor beta chains derived from one specimen sequenced in a study of beta chain features in type 1 diabetes. Study conclusions and caveats: Shorter TCRB CDR3s, moderately but significantly so, marked every one of the four CD4+ subsets in Type 1 diabetes patients.

Sequencing targeted expressed TCRB transcripts, as all isolated RNA had been reverse transcribed. TCRdb's table, derived via immunoSEQ multiplex PCR, lists solely in-frame clones and lacks some. In the table there are about 370,000 clones, 8.5% to 10% of which are singletons. No antigen has been assigned to these receptors. Input material: central memory CD4+ T cells from blood. The receptors stem from a man younger than 40 with type 1 diabetes.

This chain connects TRBV5-4 to TRBJ2-2; D might be TRBD1 or TRBD2, each matching 5 bases. Trimming took off 5 bases at V and 4 bases at J, with 9 bases between the two ends. Germline CDR1 and CDR2: SGHNT and YYREEE (reference sequence). The CDR3 spans 13 residues. The CDR3 region has the DNA TGTGCCAGCAGTCGGGACGCCACCGGGGAGCTGTTTTTT. The encoded protein is CASSRDATGELFF.

J is TRBJ1-1 and V is TRBV6-5, with D hard to call. Germline values: CDR1 MNHEY, CDR2 SVGAGI. This CDR3 has 14 residues. V was pared by 2 bases and J by 5 bases, with 12 bases between. The CDR3 DNA reads TGTGCCAGCAGTTACCCCGACCTGAGTACTGAAGCTTTCTTT. Translation: CASSYPDLSTEAFF.

V usage is TRBV10-2 and J usage is TRBJ2-7, with 10 bases matching TRBD1. From germline, CDR1 is WSHSY and CDR2 SAAADI. V gave up 7 bases and J gave up 5 bases; unmatched junction bases: 8. The CDR3 extends over 14 amino acids. This CDR3 reads CASIGTGEVNEQYF. CDR3 DNA sequence: TGCGCCAGCATTGGGACAGGGGAAGTCAACGAGCAGTACTTC.

This clone has only a few counts. The chain employs TRBV6-6 and TRBJ2-1; TRBD1 matches 10 bases. The CDR3 has 16 residues. Trimming took 6 bases from V and 8 from J; bases not matched to a gene: 13. In germline, CDR1 is MNHNY, CDR2 SVGAGI (reference sequence). The CDR3 nucleotides read TGTGCCAGCAGCCTAACTCCGGGACAGGGGTTGGATGAGCAGTTCTTC. It specifies CASSLTPGQGLDEQFF.

The rearrangement uses TRBV9 and TRBJ1-1; D remains ambiguous. The V end lost 4 bases, the J end lost 1 base, and 11 bases lay between the germline ends. CDR3 length: 14 residues. Looked up from germline, CDR1 is SGDLS and CDR2 is YYNGEE. CDR3 nucleotides: TGTGCCAGCAGCCCCCGTGGGCAGAACACTGAAGCTTTCTTT. Translating it yields CASSPRGQNTEAFF.

A remark on this clone: One junction end does not reproduce the germline sequence, and a read error may be involved. The chain recombines TRBV7-2 with TRBJ2-1; possible D gene TRBD1, 6 bases. The CDR3 is made up of 14 amino acids. Germline V lookup: CDR1 SGHTA, CDR2 FQGNSA. CDR3: CASSHGQSSNEQFF. CDR3 DNA: TGTGCCAGCAGCCACGGACAGTCCTCCAATGAGCAGTTCTTC.

The CDR3 DNA reads TGCGCCAGCAGCTTGCAGGGATTCGGCTACGAGCAGTACTTC. As protein: CASSLQGFGYEQYF. The chain is built from TRBV5-1 and TRBJ2-7; possible D gene TRBD1, 5 bases. Between the trimmed V and J ends, which lost 1 base and 3 bases, there was a span of 11 bases. The CDR3 runs to 14 residues. Looked up from germline, CDR1 is SGHRS and CDR2 is YFSETQ.

This clone was detected a few times. The rearrangement links TRBV28 to TRBJ2-1; D remains ambiguous. The CDR3 spans 17 residues. The germline V gene has CDR1 MDHEN and CDR2 SYDVKM. V gave up 1 base and J gave up 2 bases, with 15 bases separating them. Written as DNA, the CDR3 is TGTGCCAGCAGTTTATTCCCTACGCCCCTCGCCTACAATGAGCAGTTCTTC. Protein: CASSLFPTPLAYNEQFF.

This clone was seen only once. The J gene is TRBJ2-3, the V gene TRBV5-6; 10 bases line up with TRBD1. V shed 5 bases and J 6 bases; nucleotides not matched to a gene: 9. The germline V gene has CDR1 SGHDT and CDR2 YYEEEE. The CDR3 runs 15 residues. DNA for the CDR3: TGTGCCAGCAGTCCACTTGGGACAGGGGAGGATACGCAGTATTTT. This encodes CASSPLGTGEDTQYF.

This clone was picked up a small number of times. The chain joins TRBV6-5 to TRBJ1-4; D is uncertain. Germline V gives CDR1 MNHEY, CDR2 SVGAGI. The CDR3 sequence is 13 residues long. Trimming removed 6 bases at V and 4 bases at J, with 9 bases between. The CDR3 protein is CASSLSDNEKLFF. CDR3 bases: TGTGCCAGCAGCCTAAGCGATAATGAAAAACTGTTTTTT.

This clone was found many times. The chain uses TRBV4-1 and TRBJ2-7; the D gene could be TRBD1 or TRBD2 (5 bases each). Germline V gene data show CDR1 as MGHRA and CDR2 as YSYEKL. The CDR3 contains 16 residues. Trimming took 4 bases from V and 5 from J, leaving 21 bases between them. Here the CDR3 reads CASSPISLGADHEQYF. DNA of the CDR3: TGCGCCAGCAGCCCAATCTCCCTCGGGGCGGATCACGAGCAGTACTTC.

The chain links TRBV7-2 to TRBJ2-7; 7 positions match TRBD1. The CDR3 is 14 amino acids. From germline, CDR1 is SGHTA and CDR2 FQGNSA. With V trimmed by 3 bases and J by 4 bases, 6 bases remained unmatched. The chain's CDR3 is CASSLDRRRYEQYF. The CDR3 region has the DNA TGTGCCAGCAGCTTGGACAGGCGGAGGTACGAGCAGTACTTC.

This clone was found many times. The chain employs TRBV28 and TRBJ1-2, with D perhaps TRBD1 (6 bases). V dropped 10 bases and J dropped 8 bases, with 20 bases sitting between them. This CDR3 region has 13 residues. Germline V lookup: CDR1 MDHEN, CDR2 SYDVKM. The CDR3 DNA reads TGTGCCATCTTATCGCAGGGGAATGAGGGCTACACCTTC. Translating gives CAILSQGNEGYTF.

The chain joins TRBV28 to TRBJ1-2; 7 nucleotides agree with TRBD1. V was clipped by 5 bases and J by 10 bases; unmatched bases: 10. This CDR3 has 13 amino acids. The germline gives CDR1 MDHEN, CDR2 SYDVKM. The DNA of the CDR3 is TGTGCCAGCAGTCCAAGGGGGCGCGAGAACTACACCTTC. It codes for CASSPRGRENYTF.

The CDR3 DNA reads as TGCGCCAGCAGCTTAGGAGCGGACTTCTACAATGAGCAGTTCTTC. Protein sequence: CASSLGADFYNEQFF. This chain links TRBV5-1 with TRBJ2-1; possibly TRBD2 for D (5 bases). V was trimmed by 2 bases and J by 3 bases, leaving 12 bases between them. Germline lookup yields CDR1 SGHRS and CDR2 YFSETQ. This CDR3 has 15 amino acids.

The sample holds a few counts of this clone. V usage is TRBV27 and J usage is TRBJ2-1; D unresolved. Trimming took 6 bases from V and 11 from J, leaving 14 bases between them. Germline V lookup: CDR1 MNHEY, CDR2 SMNVEV (reference sequence). The CDR3 has 12 amino acids. CDR3 nucleotide sequence: TGTGCCAGCAGCCCCCCTTCTCGACAGCAGTTCTTC. This translates into CASSPPSRQQFF.

This clone has just a few counts. The V call is TRBV7-3, the J call TRBJ2-5; TRBD2 aligns across 10 bases. The trim removed 5 bases at V and 11 bases at J, leaving 14 bases unmatched. The CDR3 is 15 amino acids. Looked up from germline, CDR1 is SGHTA and CDR2 is FQGTGA. CDR3 nucleotide sequence: TGTGCCAGCAGCCCAAGGAGCGGGAGGGCCGGTGAGCAGTACTTC. This gives the protein CASSPRSGRAGEQYF.

This clone was recorded a few times. The chain's CDR3 is CASSLRVGGETQYF. CDR3 bases: TGTGCCAGCAGTTTACGAGTGGGAGGGGAGACCCAGTACTTC. V gene TRBV27 combines with J gene TRBJ2-5, with TRBD2 identical over 7 bases. The CDR3 contains 14 residues. Germline V gene sequence: CDR1 MNHEY, CDR2 SMNVEV (reference sequence). After removal of 2 bases from V and 5 bases from J, the junction contained 5 bases not matched to a gene.

The rearrangement joins TRBV7-2 to TRBJ1-4; D is ambiguous. CDR1 SGHTA and CDR2 FQGNSA come from the germline V gene. The V and J ends lost 2 bases and 8 bases respectively, with 9 bases between them. The CDR3 runs to 13 residues. The CDR3 DNA reads as TGTGCCAGCAGCTTATTTTCAGCGGAAAAACTGTTTTTT. Translation: CASSLFSAEKLFF.

V is TRBV7-8 and J is TRBJ2-5; D unresolved. Between the trimmed V and J ends, which lost 6 bases and 5 bases, there was a span of 10 bases. The germline V gene encodes CDR1 SGHVS and CDR2 FQNEAQ. The CDR3 loop spans 12 amino acids. As DNA, the CDR3 is TGTGCCAGCAGGGTAGGATGGGAGACCCAGTACTTC. Translated, it gives CASRVGWETQYF.

This clone was recorded many times. The V gene is TRBV10-3, the J gene TRBJ1-5; 8 bases map to TRBD1. The germline gives CDR1 ENHRY, CDR2 SYGVKD. CDR3 length: 15 residues. With 6 bases clipped from V and 3 bases from J, the junction kept 7 bases outside the gene matches. CDR3 amino acids: CAIRAGQGTNQPQHF. The CDR3 DNA reads as TGTGCCATCAGGGCCGGACAGGGCACCAATCAGCCCCAGCATTTT.

This chain links TRBV4-1 with TRBJ2-1; TRBD2 matches 13 bases. The germline V gene has CDR1 MGHRA and CDR2 YSYEKL. V dropped 0 bases and J dropped 7; count of bases not matched to a gene: 9. The CDR3 totals 18 residues. The CDR3 spells CASSQEPGLAGTGNEQFF. The CDR3 DNA reads as TGCGCCAGCAGCCAAGAACCGGGACTAGCGGGAACGGGAAATGAGCAGTTCTTC.

This clone was detected ten times or more. This sequence joins TRBV5-6 and TRBJ2-7, with no clear D. V dropped 1 base and J dropped 6 bases, with 8 bases sitting between them. Germline V CDR1 and CDR2: SGHDT, YYEEEE. The CDR3 runs 12 residues. The CDR3, as DNA: TGTGCCAGCAGCTTGATGACTCGCGAGCAGTACTTC. Its translation is CASSLMTREQYF.

This clone was recorded at least ten times. V gene TRBV28 combines with J gene TRBJ2-3; D ambiguous. The CDR3 runs 10 residues. Trimming removed 7 bases from V and 7 bases from J, with 6 bases in between. Germline loops: CDR1 MDHEN, CDR2 SYDVKM. This CDR3 reads CASKGNTQYF. As DNA, the CDR3 is TGTGCCAGCAAAGGCAATACGCAGTATTTT.

V usage is TRBV15 and J usage is TRBJ2-5; D call uncertain. The V and J ends lost 0 bases and 4 bases respectively, with 9 bases between them. Germline V gene data show CDR1 as LNHNV and CDR2 as YYDKDF (reference sequence). The CDR3 consists of 14 residues. CDR3 DNA sequence: TGTGCCACCAGCAGAGATTTAATAGGAGAGACCCAGTACTTC. Protein sequence: CATSRDLIGETQYF. Combining the CDR3 with reference TRBV15 and TRBJ2-5 gives the whole variable domain DAMVIQNPRYQVTQFGKPVTLSCSQTLNHNVMYWYQQKSSQAPKLLFHYYDKDFNNEADTPDNFQSRRPNTSFCFLDIRSPGLGDTAMYLCATSRDLIGETQYFGPGTRLLVL.

The chain couples TRBV4-2 to TRBJ2-1; 12 bases fit TRBD2. The CDR3 totals 16 residues. CDR1 and CDR2 (germline): LGHNA, YNFKEQ. V was clipped by 4 bases and J by 6 bases; unmatched bases: 7. This chain's CDR3 is CASSPRLAGVFNEQFF. Here the CDR3 DNA reads TGTGCCAGCAGCCCCAGACTAGCGGGGGTTTTCAATGAGCAGTTCTTC.

The rearrangement links TRBV7-3 to TRBJ2-1, with D hard to call. Trimming removed 5 bases from V and 9 bases from J, with 14 bases in between. Germline V gives CDR1 SGHTA, CDR2 FQGTGA. The CDR3 extends over 13 amino acids. For the CDR3, the DNA is TGTGCCAGCAGCCTGTTCGAGGTCGGTGAGCAGTTCTTC. Translated, it gives CASSLFEVGEQFF.